This is a list of T cell receptor beta chains from one sample in a study of T cell responses to AZD1222 COVID-19 vaccine. Some clones are missing from TCRdb's copy, which holds only in-frame ones; the method was immunoSEQ multiplex PCR. The data hold 120,000 to 150,000 clones, with approximately 90% observed a single time. Material: peripheral blood, obtained 28 days after the second AZD1222 dose. The source of these receptors is an adult who received the AZD1222 COVID-19 vaccine. The conserved cysteine and the conserved F or W are not part of the CDR3 here.

V gene,CDR3 protein
TRBV19,ASSIDGNYGYT
TRBV4-1,ASSQAVPYEKLF
TRBV19,ASSITVNQPQH
TRBV24-1,ATSRGGMPQH
TRBV6-1,ASSDRFYVEQAEAF
TRBV4-3,ASSQDPGVREKLF
TRBV19,ASSHLGHEQY
TRBV5-4,ASSLDGNYGYT
TRBV28,ASDSPPNSPLH
TRBV28,ASSLDRDLYGYT
TRBV7-2,ASSIITDTQY
TRBV29-1,SVEETGIGNTIY
TRBV28,ASSFPQGGNTEAF
TRBV27,ASSPGQLDGYT
TRBV27,ASSPKGYSNSPLH
TRBV9,ASSLRDINTGELF
TRBV19,ASSEPGDEQF
TRBV2,ASSGARRPYGYT
TRBV5-4,ASSLELAGDNEQF
TRBV5-1,ASSREGREGYT
TRBV21-1,ASSKSRALSEAF
TRBV23-1,ASIPDKQGPSSYEQY
TRBV30,AWSVMNTEAF
TRBV7-2,ASSSYVLTEAF
TRBV5-1,ASNPAGMNTGELF
TRBV27,ASSLVGGYLTDTQY
TRBV4-3,ASSQWKRRDTQY
TRBV4-2,ASRSAVGLAGSNTGELF
TRBV9,ASSPVGRGADTQY
TRBV5-6,ASSSGVGSQGQPQH
TRBV6-5,ASSYSGQGLDTQY
TRBV19,ASSKGQGATTNEKLF
TRBV6-5,ASSYSGAGAEAF
TRBV5-1,ASSLDRGSSGNTIY
TRBV7-2,ASSLQGSTDTQY
TRBV9,ASSSQTGSLGTEAF
TRBV7-9,ASSLGTRIVGGTIY
TRBV5-1,ASSLDLTYGYT
TRBV11-2,ASSLGGNTEAF
TRBV19,ASTILGQGANQPQH
TRBV10-3,AISESTWGNSGNTIY
TRBV15,ATSRDRGGGSYGYT
TRBV7-9,ASRDMSGVRGYT
TRBV6-5,ATSAFRSSNQPQH
TRBV7-2,ASSPLYTGELF
TRBV30,ALSGTGGNTIY